Included here is one T cell receptor beta chain sequence, with context. It lacks a known antigen. Base qualities were left out, and no much larger clone turns up one base away. The sample is drawn from a study of blood T cell repertoires in COVID-19 (dated by TCRdb to 2018 to 2021). Looking at the study overall: The collaborator samples originated in the United States, Italy and Spain and spanned the acute and convalescent phases of COVID-19. The material from the prospective study consisted of cDNA or gDNA derived from T cells, B-cell-depleted T cells, or PBMCs. Subjects who had been exposed to COVID-19, were actively infected with it, or had recovered from it provided the deeply sampled blood TCRbeta repertoires that made up the dataset. The repertoires were released in a freely available public database intended as a resource for research on the immune response to SARS-CoV-2. Samples came from the ongoing ImmuneRACE study (first 160 participants) plus 1,254 subjects from 6 global collaborators. A de-identified subject ID, COVID-19 status, age in years and sex were almost always included in the sample metadata. HLA class I and class II types, where available, came from metadata supplied by the sample provider rather than from assay-based typing. Overall results and qualifications from the work: How much clinical and demographic metadata was included differed by source and by participant, and the metadata was provided uncurated.

One collaborating source in Seattle enrolled patients during active infection and followed them longitudinally through the course of disease. Collaborating institutions collected whole blood in K2EDTA tubes following their own protocols. For TCRbeta analysis, collaborator samples were shipped as frozen whole blood, as isolated PBMCs, or as DNA extracted from either sample type. Spanning cysteine to phenylalanine, the CDR3 consists of 15 amino acids. The only DNA kept is the CDR3, 45 bases in frame from the first base. V is cut back by 6 bases and J by 8 bases, with 12 bases in the junction unmatched. The germline V gene yields SGDLS for CDR1 and YYNGEE for CDR2. TCRbeta CDR3 regions were amplified from genomic DNA by means of the immunoSEQ Assay, a bias-controlled multiplex PCR. The original pipeline was this. Nucleated cell counts per sample were estimated from amplification of reference gene primers within the assay. To quantify the absolute abundance of each unique TCRbeta CDR3 rearrangement, sequence reads were collapsed and filtered. Productive Simpson clonality was computed per sample as the square root of Simpson's diversity index over productive rearrangements. The clones in this table, taken by TCRdb from immuneACCESS, are in-frame only. Not every clone is retained; where verified, under half of the shortfall comes from an unresolved V gene, and the cause of the rest is unknown. D and trimming come from the DNA, and the V and J calls and clone size come from that table. This sample gives around 100,000 clones in total; around 74% of them show up just once. The ten largest clones add up to less than 5% of the sample.

Recombination linked TRBV9 to TRBJ2-1; TRBD2 lines up with 9 middle nucleotides. The sequenced sample consisted of peripheral blood. This sequence originates from an older man with COVID-19, enrolled during active disease. This receptor has the CDR3 CASNRPLAGIDEQFF. The sequenced DNA: TGTGCCAGCAACCGGCCCCTAGCGGGAATCGATGAGCAGTTCTTC.